This note documents a single T cell receptor (beta chain) sequence. This clonotype has only a few counts. Its cognate antigen has yet to be identified. Base qualities are not recorded, but no much larger clone differs from it by a single base. The protocol used for the library was PCR. The instrument was an Illumina HiSeq 2500. TCR libraries were prepared with molecular barcoding, using unique molecular identifiers to normalize TCRbeta repertoire quantification. TCRdb cleaned the public reads at Q25 with fastp, built clones with MiXCR and kept in-frame beta chains. Each entry merges the rows of one CDR3 protein and shows their most common DNA and genes. Within this sample are roughly 500,000 distinct CDR3 sequences, with roughly a tenth of them counted one time only. Together, the top ten hold just over 2% of the sample. The treatment or condition label, read with the paper, signifies: allogeneic hematopoietic cell transplantation with graft depleted of TCRalphabeta T cells and CD19 B cells. The children who served as transplant recipients had been given grafts of TCRalphabeta/CD19-depleted allogeneic hematopoietic cells.

This sample was taken from a study of T-cell reconstitution after alpha-beta-depleted transplantation in children (dated by TCRdb to 2016 to 2017). In the study overall: T-cell immune reconstitution after TCRalphabeta/CD19-depleted allogeneic hematopoietic cell transplantation in children was quantitatively tracked in the study by means of TCR repertoire profiling. Overall results and qualifications from the work: In some patients, the high TCRbeta diversity seen at day 60 was put down to recipient T cells and intrathymic progenitors that had survived conditioning. The apparently early recovery of alphabetaT-cell counts about two months after transplant reportedly depended on only several hundred rapidly expanded clones that came from non-depleted graft cells. Over subsequent months, a decline in hyperexpanded clone frequencies was noted, and after one year, T-cell counts and TCRbeta diversity were mostly ascribed to newly produced T cells.

V ends up 5 bases short and J 6 bases short, with an unmatched junction base count of 13. From the germline V gene, CDR1 is SGHTA and CDR2 is FQGNSA. The CDR3 runs 16 amino acids, cysteine and phenylalanine included. CDR3 DNA is the only sequence kept; it has 48 bases, read in frame from the first base. Material: PBMCs, obtained before TCRalphabeta/CD19-depleted stem cell transplant. The TCR comes from a child aged 2 to 10 with inherited bone marrow failure, due to receive a stem cell transplant. The chain uses TRBV7-2 and TRBJ2-1; the central 7 bases match TRBD2. The CDR3 reads CASSLIGAREPNEQFF. The nucleotide sequence is TGTGCCAGCAGCCTCATTGGGGCGCGGGAGCCCAATGAGCAGTTCTTC.